This is a list of T cell receptor beta chains from one sample in a study of cytomegalovirus exposure and HLA in healthy donors. TCRdb keeps only in-frame clones here, not all; method: immunoSEQ multiplex PCR. The table lists roughly 99,000 clones, about four fifths of them singletons, with over 3% in the top ten. Sequenced material: PBMCs. The receptors here all came from a woman aged 40 to 50 in good health and CMV-seronegative. CDR3s leave out the opening cysteine and the closing phenylalanine or tryptophan.

j_call	cdr3_length	v_call	cdr3_aa
TRBJ1-2	12	TRBV7-3	ASSPGGGIYGYT
TRBJ2-6	13	TRBV5-1	ASSSRQAGANVLT
TRBJ1-2	12	TRBV19	ASTETGFLSGYT
TRBJ1-1	13	TRBV4-2	ASGQEVAVNTEAF
TRBJ2-1	12	TRBV7-6	ASSITSPGDEQF
TRBJ1-2	13	TRBV4-1	ASSQVDRGDYGYT
TRBJ1-3	12	TRBV29-1	SVEGSGAGNTIY
TRBJ2-5	14	TRBV28	ASSLWGALLQETQY
TRBJ1-6	13	TRBV15	ATSSDRLGNSPLH
TRBJ1-5	12	TRBV4-3	ASSQRQGDQPQH
TRBJ2-5	15	TRBV18	ASSPYGLAGGQETQY
TRBJ1-4	13	TRBV2	ASMPEYATNEKLF
TRBJ2-3	13	TRBV4-3	ASSLSRGGSDTQY
TRBJ1-3	15	TRBV14	ASSPRGGRNSGNTIY
TRBJ2-3	13	TRBV5-6	ASSFDTSGVDTQY
TRBJ1-6	10	TRBV6-5	ASSYPNSPLH
TRBJ1-2	16	TRBV4-1	ASSPSAGGDSANYGYT
TRBJ2-7	12	TRBV27	ASSLHRQTYEQY
TRBJ1-1	10	TRBV6-1	ASSEFDTEAF
TRBJ1-2	12	TRBV2	ASLGQEPFYGYT
TRBJ1-5	11	TRBV16	ASTPIGAGTQH
TRBJ2-3	11	TRBV6-5	ASSYPGTDTQY
TRBJ2-5	10	TRBV7-8	ASSTGGETQY
TRBJ2-2	12	TRBV19	ASQPGGLPGELF
TRBJ1-3	12	TRBV28	ASTDSISGNTIY
TRBJ1-5	12	TRBV5-6	ASAPGVSNQPQH
TRBJ1-6	12	TRBV5-6	ASSFQGPGSPLH
TRBJ1-4	12	TRBV9	ASSPAATNEKLF
TRBJ2-1	14	TRBV15	ATIPGTGNVYNEQF
TRBJ2-3	10	TRBV7-6	ASSLAEDTQY
TRBJ1-1	12	TRBV9	ASRQGISDTEAF
TRBJ1-1	13	TRBV4-1	ASSRSTGLGTEAF
TRBJ2-5	14	TRBV4-1	ASSLSFAGGQETQY
TRBJ1-2	11	TRBV7-9	ASTSSGVGGYT
TRBJ1-5	14	TRBV7-2	ASSLAQLTVNQPQH
TRBJ2-5	11	TRBV5-8	ASSFDLRETQY
TRBJ2-3	13	TRBV7-2	ASSPDRIGRHTQY
TRBJ2-5	9	TRBV5-1	ASNNQETQY
TRBJ2-4	10	TRBV7-9	ASSPQGNIQY
TRBJ2-1	14	TRBV7-9	ASSPQALRAYNEQF
TRBJ2-7	11	TRBV7-2	ASSSTGAYEQY